This entry features one T cell receptor beta chain sequence. As yet, its antigen is unknown. Trimming at V came to 4 bases and at J to 3 bases, leaving 2 bases not matched to a gene. Per germline, CDR1 SEHNR and CDR2 FQNEAQ (reference sequence). CDR3 length: 13 residues. TCRdb's table, derived via immunoSEQ multiplex PCR, lists solely in-frame clones and lacks some. In the table there are around 40,000 clones, about 75% of which are singletons. These data come from a study of a mutant IDH1 vaccine in newly diagnosed glioma. The wider study: With temozolomide cycles, or 4-6 weeks after radiotherapy alone, vaccination was started. Beforehand, treatment had been radiotherapy, temozolomide, or both; the majority received both.

Study-level points and caveats: Apparently unrelated to pseudoprogression were changes in the top peripheral T cell clonotypes.

Sample time point: week 23, last vaccination. Every single dose of the vaccine, 300 ug of mutant IDH1 20-mer peptide, came with topical imiquimod. This receptor was identified in a man aged 45-65 years with glioma. Specimen: PBMCs, collected from a glioma patient whose treatment included an IDH1 peptide vaccine. The gene calls are TRBV7-9 and TRBJ2-5, with 7 bases aligning to TRBD1. Written as DNA, the CDR3 is TGTGCCAGCAGCTCAACAGGGGAAGAGACCCAGTACTTC. This sequence encodes CASSSTGEETQYF.